Listed here are 8 T cell receptor beta chains from one sample, sequenced in a study of cytomegalovirus exposure and HLA in healthy donors. Primers: 60 Vbeta forward and 13 Jbeta reverse. Measured with immunoSEQ multiplex PCR; TCRdb has only the in-frame clones, and not every one. The sample has about 120,000 clones, 80% seen once. Sequencing input: PBMCs. Receptor source: a female donor in good health and CMV-seropositive.

This chain links TRBV6-1 with TRBJ2-2; D not certain. The CDR3 loop spans 13 amino acids. From germline, CDR1 is MNHNS and CDR2 SASEGT. V gave up 5 bases and J gave up 5 bases, with 9 bases separating them. CDR3 coding DNA: TGTGCCAGCAGTCAAGACGGGACCGGGGAGCTGTTTTTT. Protein product: CASSQDGTGELFF.

The chain combines TRBV10-3 with TRBJ2-3; D might be TRBD2 (5 bases). The V and J ends lost 0 bases and 7 bases respectively, with 8 bases between them. CDR3 length equals 13 residues. Germline CDR1 ENHRY, CDR2 SYGVKD. The CDR3 DNA is TGTGCCATCAGTGAGTCGGCGGGTTATACGCAGTATTTT. It specifies CAISESAGYTQYF.

CDR3 nucleotides: TGTGCCAGCAGTTTCGCGGGGGCCAAAAACATTCAGTACTTC. Protein product: CASSFAGAKNIQYF. This chain uses TRBV27 with TRBJ2-4; D is possibly TRBD2 (6 bases). CDR1 MNHEY and CDR2 SMNVEV come from the germline V gene (reference sequence). There are 14 residues in the CDR3. Trimming took 3 bases from V and 1 from J, leaving 7 bases between them.

V gene TRBV30 combines with J gene TRBJ2-5, with TRBD2 matching 8 bases. In germline, CDR1 is GTSNPN, CDR2 SVGIG (reference sequence). Unmatched junction bases numbered 1, after V lost 3 bases and J lost 1 base. The CDR3 has 13 residues. The CDR3 nucleotides are TGTGCCTGGAGCGGGGGGGCCCAAGAGACCCAGTACTTC. The encoded protein is CAWSGGAQETQYF.

The chain couples TRBV18 to TRBJ2-7, with 7 nucleotides matching TRBD1. Trimming took 6 bases from V and 2 from J; bases not matched to a gene: 7. This CDR3 has 14 residues. CDR1 is KGHSH and CDR2 is LQKENI in the germline V gene. CDR3 amino acids: CASSLGQGAYEQYF. The CDR3 DNA reads as TGTGCCAGCTCCCTCGGGCAGGGGGCCTACGAGCAGTACTTC.

This clone showed up just once. The chain carries TRBV4-3 and TRBJ2-5; 8 bases align to TRBD2. The CDR3 is 16 amino acids. Trimming cost V 1 base and J 5 bases; bases outside gene matches: 9. Germline V lookup: CDR1 LGHNA, CDR2 YSLEER. The CDR3 reads CASSQGVAGQAETQYF. The CDR3 DNA reads as TGCGCCAGCAGCCAAGGGGTAGCGGGGCAGGCGGAGACCCAGTACTTC.

J is TRBJ1-2 and V is TRBV28; D unclear. Germline V gene sequence: CDR1 MDHEN, CDR2 SYDVKM. The CDR3 extends over 14 amino acids. Trimming took 4 bases from V and 6 from J, leaving 15 bases between them. This CDR3 reads CASSSGLEGDGYTF. CDR3 nucleotides: TGTGCCAGCAGTTCTGGGTTAGAGGGAGATGGCTACACCTTC.

The chain employs TRBV19 and TRBJ2-3, with TRBD1 identical over 9 bases. The CDR3 consists of 14 residues. V was clipped by 5 bases and J by 4 bases; unmatched bases: 4. Looked up from germline, CDR1 is LNHDA and CDR2 is SQIVND (reference sequence). The CDR3 DNA sequence: TGTGCCAGTAGTCCGAGGGACAGGGCAGATACGCAGTATTTT. It translates to CASSPRDRADTQYF.